The entry below describes one TCR beta chain. The source of the sample is a study of T cell changes during pregnancy in multiple sclerosis. This table comes from immunoSEQ multiplex PCR, and its TCRdb copy is limited to in-frame clones, with some not included. The data contain about 55,000 clones, around 90% of them singletons. The CDR3 loop spans 16 amino acids. CDR1 SEHNR and CDR2 FQNEAQ come from the germline V gene (reference sequence). The V and J ends lost 4 bases and 3 bases, in that order; junction bases with no gene match: 8. This TCR was recovered from a female donor with multiple sclerosis, enrolled in a pregnancy study. The material was CD4+ T cells from peripheral blood mononuclear cells, obtained in the first trimester of pregnancy. This chain uses TRBV7-9 with TRBJ2-1; 8 nucleotides match TRBD1. The chain's CDR3 is CASSSLAGTGYNEQFF. The DNA for the CDR3 is TGTGCCAGCAGCTCCCTTGCCGGGACAGGCTACAATGAGCAGTTCTTC.